The 9 T cell receptor beta chains given below trace back to one sample, sequenced in a study of T cell responses to AZD1222 COVID-19 vaccine. Using immunoSEQ multiplex PCR, the repertoire was profiled, and TCRdb retains in-frame clones only, with some absent. The sample yields 170,000 or so clones, 90% seen once. The sample consisted of peripheral blood, taken on day 0 of AZD1222 vaccination. The receptors derive from an adult in good health.

This rearrangement joins TRBV27 to TRBJ1-3; D may be TRBD1 (6 bases). CDR3 length: 19 residues. Trimming shortened V by 2 bases and J by 1 base, and 21 bases separated the two germline ends. Germline V gene lookup returns CDR1 MNHEY and CDR2 SMNVEV (reference sequence). For the CDR3, the DNA is TGTGCCAGCAGTTTAAACTTTATTCAGGGGCTGAGTTCTGGAAACACCATATATTTT. It yields the protein CASSLNFIQGLSSGNTIYF.

The chain uses TRBV6-5 and TRBJ1-1; D uncertain. The CDR3 loop spans 11 amino acids. Germline V gene lookup returns CDR1 MNHEY and CDR2 SVGAGI. Trimming took off 8 bases at V and 5 bases at J, with 9 bases between the two ends. The CDR3 loop reads CASPSGTEAFF. The DNA of the CDR3 is TGTGCCAGCCCCTCGGGGACTGAAGCTTTCTTT.

This clone appeared a single time. This chain connects TRBV7-3 to TRBJ1-6; 10 positions match TRBD1. CDR1 and CDR2 from the germline V gene are SGHTA and FQGTGA. The CDR3 is 15 residues long. Trimming at V came to 5 bases and at J to 8 bases, leaving 6 bases not matched to a gene. CDR3 in DNA: TGTGCCAGCAGCCGCTCTGGGACAGGGGATTCACCCCTCCACTTT. Translating it yields CASSRSGTGDSPLHF.

This rearrangement joins TRBV5-1 to TRBJ1-1; no clear D gene. CDR3 length: 16 amino acids. V shed 0 bases and J shed 5 bases, with 17 bases lying between them. Germline loops: CDR1 SGHRS, CDR2 YFSETQ. The chain's CDR3 is CASSLGNPAPATEAFF. In DNA form, the CDR3 reads TGCGCCAGCAGCTTGGGGAATCCAGCGCCAGCGACTGAAGCTTTCTTT.

The chain uses TRBV7-3 and TRBJ2-7, with TRBD2 identical over 14 bases. The trim removed 4 bases at V and 5 bases at J, leaving 4 bases unmatched. Germline CDR1 reads SGHTA; CDR2 reads FQGTGA. The CDR3 sequence is 15 residues long. In DNA, the CDR3 is TGTGCCAGCAGCTCGGGACTAGCGGGGGTGGACGAGCAGTACTTC. This gives the protein CASSSGLAGVDEQYF.

This chain joins TRBV29-1 and TRBJ2-1; the D is unclear. Germline CDR1 SQVTM, CDR2 ANQGSEA. The V and J ends lost 8 bases and 4 bases respectively, with 15 bases between them. The CDR3 length is 13 residues. The CDR3 DNA sequence: TGCAGCCTTAAGGTACCGGATTACAATGAGCAGTTCTTC. It translates to CSLKVPDYNEQFF.

V gene TRBV4-1 combines with J gene TRBJ2-1; no reliable D call. The germline CDR1 and CDR2 sequences are MGHRA and YSYEKL. The CDR3 loop spans 14 amino acids. The ends were cut back, 5 bases at V and 2 bases at J, with 10 bases in the middle. The CDR3 sequence is CASSLAPAYNEQFF. The CDR3 nucleotides read TGCGCCAGCAGCTTGGCTCCGGCCTACAATGAGCAGTTCTTC.

The chain is built from TRBV7-2 and TRBJ2-1, with 9 bases fitting TRBD2. CDR3 length: 16 amino acids. The ends lost 5 bases at V and 7 bases at J; junction bases unmatched: 12. Germline values: CDR1 SGHTA, CDR2 FQGNSA. The CDR3 loop is CASSPRRGSGGNEQFF. As DNA, the CDR3 is TGTGCCAGCAGCCCTAGGAGGGGTAGCGGGGGAAATGAGCAGTTCTTC.

Remarks on this clone: This sample includes further DNA sequences coding for the same CDR3. J is TRBJ2-7 and V is TRBV9; 10 bases are shared with TRBD2. J lost 0 bases, V lost 0 bases, and 0 bases had no gene match. The V gene's germline CDR1 is SGDLS and CDR2 YYNGEE. The CDR3 contains 15 residues. Written as DNA, the CDR3 is TGTGCCAGCAGCGTAGGACTAGCGGGCTCCTACGAGCAGTACTTC. Translated, it gives CASSVGLAGSYEQYF.